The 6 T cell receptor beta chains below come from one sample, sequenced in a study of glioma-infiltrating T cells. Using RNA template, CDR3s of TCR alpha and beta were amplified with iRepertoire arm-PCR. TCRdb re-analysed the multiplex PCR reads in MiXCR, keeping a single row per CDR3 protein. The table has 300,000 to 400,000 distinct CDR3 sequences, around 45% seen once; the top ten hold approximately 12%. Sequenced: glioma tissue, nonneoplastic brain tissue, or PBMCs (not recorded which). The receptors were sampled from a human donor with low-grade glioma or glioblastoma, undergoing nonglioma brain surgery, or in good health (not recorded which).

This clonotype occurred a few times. The CDR3 loop is CASSQVSSGSPYEQYF. In nucleotides, the CDR3 is TGCGCCAGCAGCCAAGTCTCGAGCGGGAGCCCATACGAGCAGTACTTC. The genes are TRBV4-3 and TRBJ2-7, with 8 bases lining up with TRBD2. Trimming at V came to 1 base and at J to 4 bases, leaving 9 bases not matched to a gene. Germline V lookup: CDR1 LGHNA, CDR2 YSLEER. This CDR3 has 16 residues.

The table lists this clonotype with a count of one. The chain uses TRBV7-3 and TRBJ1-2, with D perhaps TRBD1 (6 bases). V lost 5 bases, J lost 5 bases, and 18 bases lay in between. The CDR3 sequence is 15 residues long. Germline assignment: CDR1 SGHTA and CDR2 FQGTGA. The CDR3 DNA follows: TGTGCCAGCAGCCTCGTTGGCGGCAGGGGTTATGGCTACACCTTC. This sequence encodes CASSLVGGRGYGYTF.

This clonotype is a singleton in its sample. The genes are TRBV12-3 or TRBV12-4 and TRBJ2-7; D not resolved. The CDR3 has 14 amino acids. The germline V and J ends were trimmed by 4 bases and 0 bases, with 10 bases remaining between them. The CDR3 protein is CASSSAQNSYEQYF. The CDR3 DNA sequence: TGTGCCAGCAGTTCAGCACAGAACTCCTACGAGCAGTACTTC.

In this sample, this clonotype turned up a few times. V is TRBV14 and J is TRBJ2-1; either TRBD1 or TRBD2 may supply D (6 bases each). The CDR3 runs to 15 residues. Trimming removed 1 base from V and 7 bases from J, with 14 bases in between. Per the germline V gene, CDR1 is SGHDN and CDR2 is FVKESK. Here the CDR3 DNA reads TGTGCCAGCAGCCAAGTGGAGGGGGGCCGGAATGAGCAGTTCTTC. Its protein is CASSQVEGGRNEQFF.

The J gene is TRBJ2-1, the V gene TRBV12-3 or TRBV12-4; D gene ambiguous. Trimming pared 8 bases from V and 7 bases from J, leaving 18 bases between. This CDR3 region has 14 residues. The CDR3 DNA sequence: TGTGCCAGCGGCCGTTCCATCGTTTTAAATGAGCAGTTCTTC. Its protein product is CASGRSIVLNEQFF.

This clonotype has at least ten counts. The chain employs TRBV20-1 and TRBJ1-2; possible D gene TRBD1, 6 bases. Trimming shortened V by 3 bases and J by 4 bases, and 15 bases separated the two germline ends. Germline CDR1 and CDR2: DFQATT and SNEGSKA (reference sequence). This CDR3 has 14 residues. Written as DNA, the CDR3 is TGCAGTGCTAGCACAGGGCTTGCAGTCTATGGCTACACCTTC. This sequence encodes CSASTGLAVYGYTF.